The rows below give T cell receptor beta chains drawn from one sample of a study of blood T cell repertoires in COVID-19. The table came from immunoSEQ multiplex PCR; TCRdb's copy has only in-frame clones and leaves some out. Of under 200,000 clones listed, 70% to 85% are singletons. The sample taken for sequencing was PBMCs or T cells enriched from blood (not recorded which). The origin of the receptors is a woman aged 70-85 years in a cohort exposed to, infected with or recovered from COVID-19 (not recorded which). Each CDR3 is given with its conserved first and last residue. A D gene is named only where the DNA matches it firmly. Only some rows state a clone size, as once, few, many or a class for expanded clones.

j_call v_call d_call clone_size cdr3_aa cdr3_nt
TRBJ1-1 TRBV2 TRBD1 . CASRRQGGLNTEAFF TGTGCCAGCAGGAGACAGGGGGGCCTGAACACTGAAGCTTTCTTT
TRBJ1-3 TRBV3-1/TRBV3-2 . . CASSNNLGNTIYF TGTGCCAGCAGCAATAATCTTGGAAACACCATATATTTT
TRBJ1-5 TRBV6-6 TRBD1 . CASRTGQISNQPQHF TGTGCCAGCAGAACGGGACAGATAAGCAATCAGCCCCAGCATTTT
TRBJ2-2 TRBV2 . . CASSESPSGELFF TGTGCCAGCAGTGAATCCCCCTCCGGGGAGCTGTTTTTT
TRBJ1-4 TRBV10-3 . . CAISDPSGVTEKLFF TGTGCCATCAGTGATCCCTCGGGGGTGACAGAAAAACTGTTTTTT
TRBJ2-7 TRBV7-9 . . CASSRGSESYEQYF TGTGCCAGCAGCAGGGGATCCGAGTCCTACGAGCAGTACTTC
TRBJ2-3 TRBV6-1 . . CASSEVLTHTDTQYF TGTGCCAGCAGTGAAGTACTCACTCACACAGATACGCAGTATTTT
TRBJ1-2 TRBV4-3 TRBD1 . CASSQERQGANGGGYTF TGCGCCAGCAGCCAAGAACGACAGGGGGCCAATGGGGGTGGCTACACCTTC
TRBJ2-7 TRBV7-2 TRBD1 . CASSLAAPGQGFLYEQYF TGTGCCAGCAGCTTAGCGGCACCGGGACAGGGTTTTTTATACGAGCAGTACTTC
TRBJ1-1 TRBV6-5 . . CASSRQDNTEAFF TGTGCCAGCAGCAGACAGGACAACACTGAAGCTTTCTTT
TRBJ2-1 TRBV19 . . CASSISGGGSPYNEQFF TGTGCCAGTAGTATATCGGGTGGCGGAAGCCCCTACAATGAGCAGTTCTTC
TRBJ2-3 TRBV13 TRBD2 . CASSSATGTSGDSTDTQYF TGTGCCAGCAGCTCCGCAACCGGGACTAGCGGAGACAGCACAGATACGCAGTATTTT
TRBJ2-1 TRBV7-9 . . CASSQRGSSYNEQFF TGTGCCAGCAGCCAGAGGGGGAGCTCCTACAATGAGCAGTTCTTC
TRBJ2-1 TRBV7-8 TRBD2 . CASMRSGGSSYNEQFF TGTGCCAGCATGCGGTCCGGCGGGAGCTCCTACAATGAGCAGTTCTTC
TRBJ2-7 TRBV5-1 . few CASSLNPGLYEQYF TGCGCCAGCAGCTTGAATCCGGGTTTGTACGAGCAGTACTTC
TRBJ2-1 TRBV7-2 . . CASSFRGSSYNEQFF TGTGCCAGCAGCTTCAGGGGTAGCTCCTACAATGAGCAGTTCTTC
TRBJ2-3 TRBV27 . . CASSLRGSLRSTDTQYF TGTGCCAGCAGTTTAAGGGGGTCCCTCCGGAGCACAGATACGCAGTATTTT
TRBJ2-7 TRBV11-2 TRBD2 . CASSAQTSAYEQYF TGTGCCAGCAGCGCGCAGACTAGCGCCTACGAGCAGTACTTC
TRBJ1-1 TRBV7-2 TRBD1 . CASSLASGGTEAFF TGTGCCAGCAGCTTAGCGTCAGGGGGCACTGAAGCTTTCTTT
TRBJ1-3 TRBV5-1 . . CASSFQGFGNTIYF TGCGCCAGCAGCTTTCAGGGATTCGGAAACACCATATATTTT
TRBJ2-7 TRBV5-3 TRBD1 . CARSLGQGFYEQYF TGTGCCAGAAGCTTGGGACAGGGATTCTACGAGCAGTACTTC
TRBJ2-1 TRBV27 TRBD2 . CASSFSRLAGGYNEQFF TGTGCCAGCAGTTTCTCCAGACTAGCGGGAGGATACAATGAGCAGTTCTTC
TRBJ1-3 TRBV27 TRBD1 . CASRPTTGGTGNTIYF TGTGCCAGCAGACCAACTACAGGGGGAACTGGAAACACCATATATTTT
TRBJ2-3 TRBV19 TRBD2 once CASRLAGTTDTQYF TGTGCCAGTAGGCTAGCGGGGACCACAGATACGCAGTATTTT
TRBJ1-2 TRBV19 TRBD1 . CASSIVQGANYGYTF TGTGCCAGTAGTATCGTACAGGGGGCGAACTATGGCTACACCTTC
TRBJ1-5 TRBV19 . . CASTRSNQPQHF TGTGCCAGTACCCGGTCGAATCAGCCCCAGCATTTT
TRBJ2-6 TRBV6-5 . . CASSRPGAGANVLTF TGTGCCAGCAGCCGCCCAGGGGCTGGGGCCAACGTCCTGACTTTC
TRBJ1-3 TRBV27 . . CASSLIGGGGNTIYF TGTGCCAGCAGTTTAATTGGGGGAGGTGGAAACACCATATATTTT
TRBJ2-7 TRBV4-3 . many CASSQDHGSYEQYF TGCGCCAGCAGCCAAGATCACGGCTCCTACGAGCAGTACTTC
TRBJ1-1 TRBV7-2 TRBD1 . CASSLARGTEAFF TGTGCCAGCAGCTTAGCCAGGGGGACTGAAGCTTTCTTT
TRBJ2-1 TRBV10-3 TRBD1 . CAISPGQGAYNEQFF TGTGCCATCAGTCCTGGACAGGGGGCCTACAATGAGCAGTTCTTC
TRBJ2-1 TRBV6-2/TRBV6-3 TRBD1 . CASSSPGQDFYNEQFF TGTGCCAGCAGTTCGCCGGGACAGGATTTTTACAATGAGCAGTTCTTC
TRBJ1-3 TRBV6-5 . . CASRQISGNTIYF TGTGCCAGCAGACAGATCTCTGGAAACACCATATATTTT
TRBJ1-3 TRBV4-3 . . CASSRGPLSGNTIYF TGCGCCAGCAGCCGGGGGCCACTCTCTGGAAACACCATATATTTT
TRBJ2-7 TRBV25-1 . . CASSAPRGTYEQYF TGTGCCAGCAGTGCTCCCAGGGGAACCTACGAGCAGTACTTC
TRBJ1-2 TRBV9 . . CASSAAPRGTYGYTF TGTGCCAGCAGCGCCGCCCCCCGCGGGACCTATGGCTACACCTTC
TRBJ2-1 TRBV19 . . CASSITGVVNEQFF TGTGCCAGTAGTATAACGGGAGTAGTGAATGAGCAGTTCTTC
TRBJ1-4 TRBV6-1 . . CASSDYLGGAEKLFF TGTGCCAGCAGTGATTATTTGGGGGGGGCCGAAAAACTGTTTTTT